One T cell receptor beta chain is described in this entry. What this receptor recognizes is not known. Base qualities are missing; no much larger clone stands one base away. This sample was included in a study of cytomegalovirus exposure and HLA in healthy donors listed by TCRdb under 2017. With regard to the full study: According to an earlier analysis of 587 of the donors, some 170 million T cells yielded 117 million unique TCR beta sequences and approximately 300 Gb of sequence data. Because of strong linkage in the cohort, roughly five DR-DQ haplotypes were treated as single units for association and clustering. Of the 300 to 500 genotyped donors, roughly 80% were placed in the genetic ancestry cluster associated with self-reported Caucasian donors. Typing coverage varied by locus: roughly 629-640 donors for A, B, C, DRB1 and DQB1; under 550 for DQA1; more than 600 for DPA1; roughly 450 for DPB1. Among about 400 genotyped donors of the cohort, an average of about 220,000 unique TCR beta nucleotide sequences was sequenced per donor, of which roughly 17% were non-productive. Rather than drawing on any new phenotypic data, the later analysis identified candidate immune exposures from TCR beta sequences and the way those sequences occurred across donors. In an earlier analysis of roughly 540 of the donors, high-throughput TCR beta sequencing was used to judge whether each TCR beta V gene segment behaved as functional or pseudogenic. In a later genetic analysis, genome-wide SNP genotypes for about three fifths of the 666 donors were used, and that subset was treated as a discovery cohort. Besides the first cohort of more than 650 subjects, a separate validation cohort made up of over 100 different subjects was used. The aim of the study was to test whether cataloging public T cell receptors could identify signatures of past pathogen exposure. Every discovery cohort repertoire had been produced on one sequencing platform. A later analysis re-analyzed previously published TCR beta repertoires from 600 to 850 donors and added high-resolution HLA genotyping to study TCR occurrence patterns. The study profiled the T cell repertoires of some 610 subjects by immunosequencing and related them to cytomegalovirus serostatus. Donor age, sex, ethnicity and CMV serostatus were collected together with the repertoire data. The study combined high-throughput TCR immunosequencing, statistical association of individual TCRs with disease status, and machine learning to predict cytomegalovirus infection status. An early release covering roughly 580 HLA-typed donors comprised around 300 gigabases of sequencing data and about 90 million unique TCR sequences. HLA typing covered class I and class II loci at four-digit resolution.

Library construction relied on the immunoSEQ multiplex PCR assay. For the multiplex PCR, a mixture combining 60 forward primers for TCR Vbeta segments and 13 reverse primers for TCR Jbeta segments was used. Amplification of the CDR3 region of rearranged TCR beta genes was performed with a multiplex PCR assay on genomic DNA. Amplified TCR beta libraries were sequenced as 87-base-pair reads on the Illumina HiSeq System. In the original analysis: A later analysis counted some 80 million unique TCR beta chains across the 666 repertoires, and some 11 million of these chains were shared by at least two donors. Raw reads were error-corrected and collapsed into unique sequences by a nearest-neighbor algorithm in which closely related sequences were merged to remove PCR and sequencing errors. Alignment of CDR3 sequences to IMGT reference sequences was used to assign V, D and J gene segments. Each retained sequence needed at least a six-nucleotide match to both a V gene segment and a J gene segment. Rearrangements were classified as productive when the CDR3 lacked stop codons and remained in frame with V and J, and all other rearrangements were classified as non-productive. Following IMGT convention, CDR3 was defined as the stretch from the second conserved V-encoded cysteine up to the conserved J-encoded phenylalanine. Sequences without an unambiguous match to a single V gene segment were excluded from the earlier analysis of several hundred of the donors. In an earlier analysis of almost 600 of the donors, a V segment was called functional when productive rearrangements were above 56.7%, and segregating when the standard deviation between donors exceeded 5%. A statistical classification framework was built for diagnosing cytomegalovirus status from the catalog of TCR beta chain sequences. In a later analysis, TCR nucleotide sequences were compared against IMGT/GENE-DB human TR gene sequences so that V and J genes could be assigned. A later analysis assigned CDR3 sequences and most-parsimonious VDJ recombination scenarios with the TCRdist pipeline. In a later analysis, every TCR beta chain was defined by the combination of its CDR3 amino acid sequence and its V-gene family, and reads without a unique V-gene family were dropped. To address suspected cross-contamination and a sequencing artifact, a later analysis removed 592 highly shared, low-generation-probability nucleotide sequences. In a later analysis, a clonal expansion index was calculated for each public chain from normalized within-repertoire ranks of inferred template counts. Generation probabilities in a later analysis came from a VDJ recombination model fitted to out-of-frame rearrangements, and those results were checked against IGoR. Hypergeometric tests were used in a later analysis to score TCR-TCR, TCR-HLA and TCR-CMV co-occurrence, with a repertoire-size bias correction applied to the TCR pairs. In a later analysis, false discovery rates were estimated by permuting HLA or CMV assignments 20 times. In a later analysis, co-occurring TCRs were grouped using DBSCAN, with TCRdist sequence similarity added in when clustering inside HLA-allele-positive subsets. For co-occurrence clustering, repertoires with fewer than 30,000 or more than 120,000 public chains were excluded, along with about five repertoires with anomalous nucleotide sharing. TCRdb provides this immuneACCESS table in a form limited to in-frame rearrangements. Some clones are lacking; in checked studies, under half of them reflect an unresolved V gene, and why the rest are absent is not known. V and J calls and clone size are copied from that table; D and trimming were computed from the DNA. The sample includes about 140,000 clones, with roughly 80% observed a single time. The biggest ten clones account for approximately 1% of the sample.

The cohort was made up of 666 healthy bone marrow donors. All cohort members were sampled while nominally healthy, although unrecorded immune exposures were likely present. The donor was CMV seronegative and was included in the group of a few hundred seronegative cohort members. Each donor provided a peripheral blood sample, and peripheral blood mononuclear cells were used for TCR beta sequencing. The Qiagen DNeasy Blood Extraction Kit was used to extract genomic DNA from the blood cell samples. Based on the germline V gene, the CDR1 and CDR2 sequences are MNHEY and SVGAGI. The CDR3, from cysteine to phenylalanine, totals 16 residues. Only CDR3 DNA is held: 48 bases, read in frame from base 1. V loses 0 bases, J loses 7 bases, and the germline ends lie 13 bases apart. General findings and caveats noted by the study authors: An earlier analysis of roughly 570 of the donors showed that most TCR beta V segments appeared in productive rearrangements either about 90% or about 30% of the time, which broadly matched IMGT annotations. Most TCR sequences were seen in very few donors, while some public TCRs were found in many individuals. Linkage disequilibrium might explain the correlated functional status among segregating V segments, but an unknown experimental factor could not be ruled out. Cytomegalovirus status was reported to be diagnosed by the classifier with high specificity and sensitivity in both the original and validation cohorts. It was suggested by the authors that the approach could potentially be generalized to other disease states and immunological phenotypes. A later genetic analysis associated a missense DCLRE1C variant with V-gene and J-gene trimming of TCR beta chains, and an independent cohort replicated the association. HLA typing was unavailable for some donors at each locus, so association tests used only the typed subset. In a later analysis, TCR association rates were found to vary across HLA loci, with the most associated TCRs seen for DRB1 alleles and the fewest for HLA-C alleles. At a false discovery rate of 0.05, a later analysis linked 15,000 to 20,000 TCR beta sequences to specific HLA alleles. The only immune exposure information available for the cohort was CMV serostatus. A total of 150 to 200 TCR beta chains were listed by the study as associated with cytomegalovirus. In a later analysis, HLA-associated TCR beta chains showed more clonal expansion and lower generation probabilities than non-associated chains that were equally common. In a later analysis, several top co-occurrence clusters were reported to appear linked to parvovirus B19, influenza, CMV and Epstein-Barr virus. Only TCR beta chains were sequenced in this cohort, and the absence of alpha or paired-chain data limited detectable features. When HLA alleles, especially DR and DQ, strongly co-occurred, TCR associations were difficult to assign to individual alleles. A further reported finding was that TCR beta sequences accurately predicted the HLA-A and HLA-B alleles for most subjects in the first cohort. A cluster of highly shared sequence variants was judged likely to represent a technical artifact of the sequencing pipeline. A later genetic analysis reported fewer N-insertions in productive TCRs among donors in an Asian-associated ancestry cluster than the roughly 670-donor mean. Three of the identified cytomegalovirus-associated TCR beta chains were confirmed in vitro to be specific for cytomegalovirus antigens. The 87-base-pair reads could not distinguish some IMGT-functional V segments, including TRBV6-2 and TRBV6-3, so those segments were excluded. Presence/absence analyses assumed roughly uniform sequencing depth across donors, an assumption that may not hold. According to a later analysis, most CMV-associated TCR beta chains appeared to be HLA-restricted, and the HLA associations seemed to be driven largely by CMV exposure. Because counts were too low, more than 15 rarely observed V segments, including chromosome 9 orphons, were excluded from the earlier analysis of 587 of the donors.

This clonotype was sampled from a man younger than 35 in good health and CMV-seronegative. The sequenced material came from PBMCs. The rearranged segments are TRBV6-5 and TRBJ1-6; no D gene call is confident. The CDR3 is CASSYSIPDTNSPLHF. The DNA reads as follows: TGTGCCAGCAGTTACTCGATACCTGACACGAATTCACCCCTCCACTTT.